This TCR beta chain came from a study of tumor and adjacent non-tumor tissue in lung cancer. The library came from three nested PCR rounds adapted from ARM-PCR protocols. TCRdb re-derived calls from the multiplex PCR reads in MiXCR, one entry per CDR3 protein. This table has 60,000 or so distinct CDR3 sequences, around 64% appearing once. From germline, CDR1 is SGHAT and CDR2 FQNNGV. The CDR3 runs 16 residues. The ends were cut back, 2 bases at V and 5 bases at J, with 18 bases in the middle. No cell sorting was done before RNA was extracted from the tissue. More than 3 cm separated this lung sample from the edge of the tumor.

V gene TRBV11-2 combines with J gene TRBJ2-5; tentatively, D is TRBD2 (6 bases). Material for sequencing was distant non-tumor lung tissue. The receptor was isolated from a man between 65 and 85 years old with non-small cell lung cancer. Here the CDR3 reads CASSLRRATGEETQYF. As DNA, the CDR3 is TGTGCCAGCAGCTTACGTCGCGCGACGGGGGAGGAGACCCAGTACTTC.